This entry lists 2 T cell receptor beta chains sequenced from one sample in a study of shared clonotypes between healthy human individuals. Profiling relied on immunoSEQ multiplex PCR, and the TCRdb table lists in-frame clones only, not all of them. This table has 2 million to 3 million clones, 85% to 95% appearing once. Sequenced material: naive CD4+ T cells sorted from blood. Regarding subset: CD45RA+ positively selected. These receptors came from a man younger than 30 in good health.

V usage is TRBV6-5 and J usage is TRBJ2-1, with D perhaps TRBD1 (6 bases). The V end was cut by 7 bases, the J end by 5 bases, with 18 bases between. This CDR3 region has 15 residues. The germline V gene has CDR1 MNHEY and CDR2 SVGAGI. The CDR3 DNA sequence: TGTGCCAGCAAGGCTATTGGGGACAACAACAATGAGCAGTTCTTC. Its translation: CASKAIGDNNNEQFF.

The rearrangement uses TRBV18 and TRBJ1-2; D ambiguous. Trimming shortened V by 2 bases and J by 5 bases, and 6 bases separated the two germline ends. This CDR3 has 12 amino acids. Germline CDR1 and CDR2: KGHSH and LQKENI. CDR3: CASSPAGYGYTF. The CDR3 bases are TGTGCCAGCTCACCAGCGGGATATGGCTACACCTTC. The entire variable domain, with the rest obtained from reference TRBV18 and TRBJ1-2, is as follows: NAGVMQNPRHLVRRRGQEARLRCSPMKGHSHVYWYRQLPEEGLKFMVYLQKENIIDESGMPKERFSAEFPKEGPSILRIQQVVRGDSAAYFCASSPAGYGYTFGSGTRLTVV.